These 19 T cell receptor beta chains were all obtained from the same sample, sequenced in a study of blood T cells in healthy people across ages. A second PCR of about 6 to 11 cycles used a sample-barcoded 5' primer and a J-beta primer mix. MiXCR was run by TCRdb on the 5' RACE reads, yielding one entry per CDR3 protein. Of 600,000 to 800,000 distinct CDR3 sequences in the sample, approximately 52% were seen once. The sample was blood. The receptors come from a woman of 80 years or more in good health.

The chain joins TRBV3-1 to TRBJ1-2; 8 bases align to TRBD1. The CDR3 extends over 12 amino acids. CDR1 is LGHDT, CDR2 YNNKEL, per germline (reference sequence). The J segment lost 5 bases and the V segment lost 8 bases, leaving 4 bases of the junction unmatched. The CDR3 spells CASGGTGYGYTF. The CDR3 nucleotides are TGTGCCAGCGGGGGGACAGGTTATGGCTACACCTTC.

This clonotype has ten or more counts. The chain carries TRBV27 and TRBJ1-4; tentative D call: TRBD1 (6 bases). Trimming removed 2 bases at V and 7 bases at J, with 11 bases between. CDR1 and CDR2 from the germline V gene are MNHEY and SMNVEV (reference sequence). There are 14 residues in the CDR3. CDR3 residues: CASSLGTGLEKLFF. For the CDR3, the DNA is TGTGCCAGCAGTTTAGGTACAGGGCTTGAAAAACTGTTTTTT.

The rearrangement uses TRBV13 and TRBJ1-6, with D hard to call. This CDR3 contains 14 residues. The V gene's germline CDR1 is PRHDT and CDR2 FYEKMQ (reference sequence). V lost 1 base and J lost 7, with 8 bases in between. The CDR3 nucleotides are TGTGCCAGCAGCTTAGAGGCAAGCAATTCACCCCTCCACTTT. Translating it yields CASSLEASNSPLHF.

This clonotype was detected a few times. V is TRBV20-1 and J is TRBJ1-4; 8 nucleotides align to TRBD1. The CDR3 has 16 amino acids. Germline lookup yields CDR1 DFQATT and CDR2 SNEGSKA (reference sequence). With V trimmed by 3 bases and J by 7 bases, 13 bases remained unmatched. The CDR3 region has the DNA TGCAGTGCTAGCGGGACAGGCGCGGAGATTGGTGAAAAACTGTTTTTT. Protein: CSASGTGAEIGEKLFF.

The CDR3 reads CSASFRVQETQYF. As DNA, the CDR3 is TGCAGTGCTAGTTTCCGGGTCCAAGAGACCCAGTACTTC. V is TRBV20-1 and J is TRBJ2-5; no reliable D call. Trimming removed 3 bases from V and 1 base from J, with 9 bases in between. Looked up from germline, CDR1 is DFQATT and CDR2 is SNEGSKA (reference sequence). The CDR3 spans 13 residues.

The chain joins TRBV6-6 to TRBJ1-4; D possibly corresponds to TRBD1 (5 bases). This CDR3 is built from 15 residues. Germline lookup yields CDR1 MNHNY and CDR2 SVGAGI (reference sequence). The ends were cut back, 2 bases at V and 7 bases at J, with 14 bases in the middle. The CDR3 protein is CASSYQAGTFEKLFF. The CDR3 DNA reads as TGTGCCAGCAGTTACCAAGCCGGGACGTTTGAAAAACTGTTTTTT.

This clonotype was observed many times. The CDR3 spells CASSLDTGRNEQFF. The DNA of the CDR3 is TGTGCCAGCAGCTTAGACACGGGGCGAAATGAGCAGTTCTTC. This chain connects TRBV11-2 to TRBJ2-1; D assignment may be TRBD1 or TRBD2 (5 bases each). V lost 0 bases to trimming and J lost 7 bases, with 10 bases between them. The germline V gene has CDR1 SGHAT and CDR2 FQNNGV. This CDR3 region has 14 residues.

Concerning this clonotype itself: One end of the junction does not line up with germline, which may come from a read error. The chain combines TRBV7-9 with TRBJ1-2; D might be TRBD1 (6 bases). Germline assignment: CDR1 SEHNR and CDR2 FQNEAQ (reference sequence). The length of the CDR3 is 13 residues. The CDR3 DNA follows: TGTGCCAGCAGCTTCGGACAGAACTATGACTACACCTTC. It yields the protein CASSFGQNYDYTF. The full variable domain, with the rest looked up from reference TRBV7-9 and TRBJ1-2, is DTGVSQNPRHKITKRGQNVTFRCDPISEHNRLYWYRQTLGQGPEFLTYFQNEAQLEKSRLLSDRFSAERPKGSFSTLEIQRTEQGDSAMYLCASSFGQNYDYTFGSGTRLTVV.

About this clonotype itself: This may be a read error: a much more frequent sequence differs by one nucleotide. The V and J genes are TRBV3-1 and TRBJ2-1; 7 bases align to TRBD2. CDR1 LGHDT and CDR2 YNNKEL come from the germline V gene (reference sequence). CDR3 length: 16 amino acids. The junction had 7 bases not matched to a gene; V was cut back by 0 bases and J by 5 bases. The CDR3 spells CASSQDKVAGNNEQFF. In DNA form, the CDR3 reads TGTGCCAGCAGCCAAGATAAGGTAGCGGGTAACAATGAGCAGTTCTTC.

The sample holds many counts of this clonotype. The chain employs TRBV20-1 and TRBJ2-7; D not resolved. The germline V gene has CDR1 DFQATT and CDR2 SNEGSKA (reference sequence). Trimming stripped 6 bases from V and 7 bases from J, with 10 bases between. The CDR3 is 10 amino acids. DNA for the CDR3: TGCAGTGCCCACTCCCGGGAGCAGTACTTC. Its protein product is CSAHSREQYF.

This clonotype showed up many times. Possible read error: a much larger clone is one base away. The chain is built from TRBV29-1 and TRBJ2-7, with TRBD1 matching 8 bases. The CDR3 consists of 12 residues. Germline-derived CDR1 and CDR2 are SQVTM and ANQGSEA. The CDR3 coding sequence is TGCAACGTAAGACAGGGGAGCAATGAGCAGTACTTC. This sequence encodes CNVRQGSNEQYF.

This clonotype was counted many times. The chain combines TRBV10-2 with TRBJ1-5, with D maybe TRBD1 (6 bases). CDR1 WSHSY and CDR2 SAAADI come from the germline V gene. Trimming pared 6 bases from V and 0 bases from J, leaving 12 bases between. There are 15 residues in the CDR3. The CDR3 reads CASRPTGFSNQPQHF. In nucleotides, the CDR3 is TGCGCCAGCAGGCCCACAGGGTTTAGCAATCAGCCCCAGCATTTT.

Written as DNA, the CDR3 is TGCAGCGTCGTTCCGGGACAGACAGATACGCAGTATTTT. Translating it yields CSVVPGQTDTQYF. This chain links TRBV29-1 with TRBJ2-3; 7 bases are shared with TRBD1. V was clipped by 6 bases and J by 3 bases; unmatched bases: 6. The CDR3 length is 13 residues. CDR1 is SQVTM and CDR2 is ANQGSEA in the germline V gene.

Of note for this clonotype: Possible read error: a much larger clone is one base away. CDR3 loop: CANRKFSGANVLTF. Here the CDR3 DNA reads TGTGCCAACAGAAAATTCTCTGGGGCCAACGTCCTGACTTTC. The gene calls are TRBV27 and TRBJ2-6; no reliable D call. Deletions cut 10 bases from V and 0 bases from J, with 10 bases between. Germline lookup yields CDR1 MNHEY and CDR2 SMNVEV (reference sequence). The CDR3 is made up of 14 amino acids.

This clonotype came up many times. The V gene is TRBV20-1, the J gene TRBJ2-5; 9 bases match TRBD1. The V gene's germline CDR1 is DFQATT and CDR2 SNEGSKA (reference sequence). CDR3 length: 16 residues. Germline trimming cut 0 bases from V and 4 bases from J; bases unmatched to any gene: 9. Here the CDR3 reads CSARDSIGTGSETQYF. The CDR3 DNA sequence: TGCAGTGCTAGAGATAGCATCGGGACAGGGTCAGAGACCCAGTACTTC.

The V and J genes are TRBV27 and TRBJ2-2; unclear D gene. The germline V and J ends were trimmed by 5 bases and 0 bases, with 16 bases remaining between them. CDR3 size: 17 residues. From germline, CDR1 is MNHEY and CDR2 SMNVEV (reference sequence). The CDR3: CASSQLTALTNTGELFF. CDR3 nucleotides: TGTGCCAGCAGTCAACTCACCGCCCTCACGAACACCGGGGAGCTGTTTTTT.

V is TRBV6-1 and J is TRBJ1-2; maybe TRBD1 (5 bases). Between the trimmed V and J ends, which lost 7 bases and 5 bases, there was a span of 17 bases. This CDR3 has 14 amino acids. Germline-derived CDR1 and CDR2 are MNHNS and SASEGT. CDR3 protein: CASTDPPGQYGYTF. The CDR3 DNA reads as TGTGCCAGCACCGACCCGCCGGGGCAGTATGGCTACACCTTC.

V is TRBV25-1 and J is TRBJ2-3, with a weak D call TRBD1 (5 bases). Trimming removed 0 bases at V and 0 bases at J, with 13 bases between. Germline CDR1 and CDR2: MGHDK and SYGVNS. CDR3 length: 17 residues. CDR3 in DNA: TGTGCCAGCAGTGAATATAAGACAGACGCTAGCACAGATACGCAGTATTTT. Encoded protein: CASSEYKTDASTDTQYF.

This CDR3 reads CATSDSTVYEQYF. DNA of the CDR3: TGTGCCACCAGTGATTCGACAGTGTACGAGCAGTACTTC. The genes are TRBV24-1 and TRBJ2-4; D is perhaps TRBD1 (5 bases). The end of the DNA is better explained by TRBJ2-7, so the J call may be wrong. From germline, CDR1 is KGHDR and CDR2 SFDVKD. The CDR3 loop spans 13 amino acids.